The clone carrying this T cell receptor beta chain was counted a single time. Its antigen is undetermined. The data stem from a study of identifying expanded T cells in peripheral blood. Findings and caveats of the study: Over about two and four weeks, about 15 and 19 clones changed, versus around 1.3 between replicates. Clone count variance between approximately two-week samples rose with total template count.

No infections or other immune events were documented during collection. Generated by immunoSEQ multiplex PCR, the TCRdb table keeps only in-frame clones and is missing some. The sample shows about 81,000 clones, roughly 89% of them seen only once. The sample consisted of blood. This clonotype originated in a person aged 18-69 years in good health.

CDR3 coding DNA: TGTGCCTGGAGTCCGGGACTCCGCGCCATTGAGCAGTTCTTC. Encoded protein: CAWSPGLRAIEQFF. The chain employs TRBV30 and TRBJ2-1, with D possibly being TRBD2 (6 bases). The CDR3 sequence is 14 residues long. The germline V and J ends were trimmed by 2 bases and 9 bases, with 17 bases remaining between them. CDR1 GTSNPN and CDR2 SVGIG come from the germline V gene (reference sequence).